This TCR beta chain was found in a study of monozygotic twins with inflammatory bowel disease. Notes on the study in general: Relative to healthy twins, IBD patients had fewer clonotypes in common with others, a gap that was especially apparent with disease activity. Diversity of TCRbeta measured by inverse Simpson was lower in IBD patients than in healthy co-twins.

The CDR3 runs 15 residues. The V gene's germline CDR1 is SGHRS and CDR2 YFSETQ. To note about this clonotype: Its antigen is unknown.

Unfractionated whole blood yielded total RNA, and T cells were not sorted. Following a re-call of the 5' RACE reads, TCRdb has one entry per CDR3 protein and lacks DNA. The sample has a few hundred thousand distinct CDR3 sequences; the top ten hold approximately 1.5%. Sample: blood. The TCR sequence derives from a human donor with ulcerative colitis or Crohn's disease, or a healthy co-twin of an affected twin (not recorded which). This sequence joins TRBV5-1 and TRBJ2-4; the TRBD1 assignment by TCRdb is unverifiable without DNA. CDR3 region: CARPIRQGARNIQYF. The whole variable domain, filled in from reference TRBV5-1 and TRBJ2-4, reads KAGVTQTPRYLIKTRGQQVTLSCSPISGHRSVSWYQQTPGQGLQFLFEYFSETQRNKGNFPGRFSGRQFSNSRSEMNVSTLELGDSALYLCARPIRQGARNIQYFGAGTRLSVL.